A selection of T cell receptor beta chains follows, all from one sample in a study of T cell responses to AZD1222 COVID-19 vaccine. Method: immunoSEQ multiplex PCR; TCRdb's copy keeps in-frame clones and lacks some. In the table there are 90,000 to 100,000 clones, around 84% of which are singletons. Sample: peripheral blood, taken 28 days after the second AZD1222 dose. Receptor source: an adult who received the AZD1222 COVID-19 vaccine. CDR3s leave out the opening cysteine and the closing phenylalanine or tryptophan.

J gene: TRBJ1-5
CDR3 length: 17
V gene: TRBV23-1
CDR3 protein: ASSQESDSTGRRDQPQH

J gene: TRBJ1-6
CDR3 length: 12
V gene: TRBV3-1/TRBV3-2
CDR3 protein: ASSQVAGNSPLH

J gene: TRBJ2-3
CDR3 length: 14
V gene: TRBV7-9
CDR3 protein: ASSSPQQLSTDTQY

J gene: TRBJ1-2
CDR3 length: 10
V gene: TRBV12-5
CDR3 protein: ASGLLGYGYT

J gene: TRBJ1-2
CDR3 length: 14
V gene: TRBV3-1/TRBV3-2
CDR3 protein: ASSRLGTAANYGYT

J gene: TRBJ1-2
CDR3 length: 13
V gene: TRBV19
CDR3 protein: ASSSGRGLSDGYT

J gene: TRBJ2-5
CDR3 length: 11
V gene: TRBV6-5
CDR3 protein: ASSSPPGETQY

J gene: TRBJ1-5
CDR3 length: 13
V gene: TRBV5-1
CDR3 protein: ASSLDGTSNQPQH

J gene: TRBJ2-2
CDR3 length: 10
V gene: TRBV10-3
CDR3 protein: ALQTETGELF

J gene: TRBJ1-6
CDR3 length: 13
V gene: TRBV2
CDR3 protein: ASTGERGANSPLH

J gene: TRBJ1-3
CDR3 length: 13
V gene: TRBV18
CDR3 protein: ASSPPFNGGNTIY

J gene: TRBJ1-2
CDR3 length: 12
V gene: TRBV6-5
CDR3 protein: ASIPPLGAHGYT

J gene: TRBJ1-3
CDR3 length: 12
V gene: TRBV5-1
CDR3 protein: ASSLGTSGNTIY

J gene: TRBJ2-7
CDR3 length: 12
V gene: TRBV4-1
CDR3 protein: ASSMTGDSYEQY

J gene: TRBJ1-6
CDR3 length: 13
V gene: TRBV18
CDR3 protein: ASSSDRVQNSPLH

J gene: TRBJ1-6
CDR3 length: 10
V gene: TRBV3-1/TRBV3-2
CDR3 protein: ASSQDASPLH